Listed below are T cell receptor beta chains from one sample, sequenced in a study of cytomegalovirus exposure and HLA in healthy donors. Only in-frame clones appear in the TCRdb table, and some are missing; sequencing was by immunoSEQ multiplex PCR. The sample records 150,000 to 200,000 clones, around four fifths being singletons. Sequenced: PBMCs. Receptors originate from a man younger than 45 in good health and CMV-seropositive. Both conserved end residues are part of each CDR3. The D gene is left open where the match is weak. Clone size is not always given. Where it is, it says once, few, many or a class for expanded clones.

j_gene,d_gene,v_gene,abundance,CDR3aa,CDR3nt
TRBJ1-2,TRBD1,TRBV4-3,NA,CASSGSGQGDTNYGYTF,TGCGCCAGCAGCGGTTCCGGACAGGGGGATACTAACTATGGCTACACCTTC
TRBJ1-1,NA,TRBV21-1,NA,CASSKGKGCGTEAFF,TGTGCCAGCAGCAAAGGAAAGGGGTGCGGCACTGAAGCTTTCTTT
TRBJ1-4,NA,TRBV19,NA,CASTFREREKLFF,TGTGCCAGTACATTCCGGGAACGGGAAAAACTGTTTTTT
TRBJ2-2,NA,TRBV11-2,once,CASSLDYNTGELFF,TGTGCCAGCAGCTTAGACTACAACACCGGGGAGCTGTTTTTT
TRBJ1-1,NA,TRBV10-3,NA,CAISESARDMNTEAFF,TGTGCCATCAGTGAGTCCGCACGGGACATGAACACTGAAGCTTTCTTT
TRBJ1-3,NA,TRBV27,NA,CARRDQDSGNTIYF,TGTGCCAGGAGAGACCAGGACTCTGGAAACACCATATATTTT
TRBJ2-7,TRBD1,TRBV5-1,NA,CASSLGGTGALEQYF,TGCGCCAGCAGCTTGGGGGGGACAGGGGCTCTGGAGCAGTACTTC
TRBJ2-3,TRBD2,TRBV6-6,NA,CASSYHGGGTDTQYF,TGTGCCAGCAGTTACCACGGGGGGGGTACAGATACGCAGTATTTT
TRBJ2-7,TRBD2,TRBV9,NA,CASSPGGGSSIYEQYF,TGTGCCAGCAGCCCGGGGGGAGGTTCCTCGATCTACGAGCAGTACTTC
TRBJ2-7,NA,TRBV25-1,NA,CASSDSGLKYEQYF,TGTGCCAGCAGTGACTCGGGACTGAAATACGAGCAGTACTTC
TRBJ2-7,TRBD2,TRBV7-3,NA,CASSPGGVYEQYF,TGTGCCAGCAGCCCGGGGGGGGTTTACGAGCAGTACTTC
TRBJ2-3,NA,TRBV5-6,NA,CASSLDGGADTQYF,TGTGCCAGCAGCTTGGACGGGGGTGCAGATACGCAGTATTTT
TRBJ2-7,TRBD1,TRBV5-1,NA,CASSWGGTGVNEQYF,TGCGCCAGCAGCTGGGGGGGGACAGGGGTCAACGAGCAGTACTTC
TRBJ1-2,NA,TRBV4-3,once,CASSQDPVGRGRGANYGYTF,TGCGCCAGCAGCCAAGATCCGGTGGGGAGGGGAAGAGGAGCTAACTATGGCTACACCTTC
TRBJ1-4,TRBD1,TRBV7-9,NA,CASRLHRGTNEKLFF,TGTGCCAGCAGATTACACAGGGGAACTAATGAAAAACTGTTTTTT
TRBJ1-6,NA,TRBV11-2,NA,CASSLEDIGNSPLHF,TGTGCCAGCAGCTTAGAGGACATTGGAAATTCACCCCTCCACTTT
TRBJ1-1,NA,TRBV13,few,CASSLGPNTEAFF,TGTGCCAGCAGCTTGGGCCCGAACACTGAAGCTTTCTTT
TRBJ1-5,NA,TRBV11-2,NA,CASSKRGTDPGQPQHF,TGTGCCAGCAGCAAGAGGGGGACGGACCCAGGGCAGCCCCAGCATTTT
TRBJ2-5,TRBD1,TRBV5-4,NA,CASSSGQGVQETQYF,TGTGCCAGCAGCTCGGGACAGGGGGTACAAGAGACCCAGTACTTC
TRBJ1-2,TRBD1,TRBV25-1,few,CASGDWTGNGYTF,TGTGCCAGCGGGGACTGGACAGGGAATGGCTACACCTTC
TRBJ2-1,TRBD1,TRBV12-5,few,CASGLRTGDNEQFF,TGTGCTAGTGGTTTGCGGACAGGGGACAATGAGCAGTTCTTC
TRBJ2-5,NA,TRBV5-8,NA,CASSLGGGTETQYF,TGTGCCAGCAGCTTGGGAGGGGGAACTGAGACCCAGTACTTC
TRBJ2-7,NA,TRBV5-1,NA,CASRWQGSYEQYF,TGCGCCAGCAGATGGCAGGGGTCCTACGAGCAGTACTTC
TRBJ1-5,NA,TRBV18,NA,CASSPDELQPQHF,TGTGCCAGCTCACCAGATGAACTTCAGCCCCAGCATTTT
TRBJ2-7,NA,TRBV12-5,NA,CASGPGPGVREQYF,TGTGCTAGTGGCCCCGGACCGGGGGTAAGGGAGCAGTACTTC
TRBJ2-3,TRBD2,TRBV7-9,NA,CASSHGLAGSSTDTQYF,TGTGCCAGCAGCCATGGACTAGCGGGGAGTAGCACAGATACGCAGTATTTT
TRBJ2-7,NA,TRBV28,NA,CASSDRSLSYEQYF,TGTGCCAGCAGCGACAGGTCCCTCTCCTACGAGCAGTACTTC